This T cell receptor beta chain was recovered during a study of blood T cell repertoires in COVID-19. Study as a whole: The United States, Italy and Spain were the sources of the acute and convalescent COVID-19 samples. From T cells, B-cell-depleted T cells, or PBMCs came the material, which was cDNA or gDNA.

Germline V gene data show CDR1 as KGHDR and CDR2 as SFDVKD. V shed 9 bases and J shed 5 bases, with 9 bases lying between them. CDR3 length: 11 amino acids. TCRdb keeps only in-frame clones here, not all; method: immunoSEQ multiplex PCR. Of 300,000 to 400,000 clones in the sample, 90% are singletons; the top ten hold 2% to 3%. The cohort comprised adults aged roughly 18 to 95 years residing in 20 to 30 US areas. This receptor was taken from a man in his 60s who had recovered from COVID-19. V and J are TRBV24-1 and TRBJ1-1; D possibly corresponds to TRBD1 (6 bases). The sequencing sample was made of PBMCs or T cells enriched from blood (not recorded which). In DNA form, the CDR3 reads TGTGCCACCCGTCAGGGGACTGAAGCTTTCTTT. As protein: CATRQGTEAFF.